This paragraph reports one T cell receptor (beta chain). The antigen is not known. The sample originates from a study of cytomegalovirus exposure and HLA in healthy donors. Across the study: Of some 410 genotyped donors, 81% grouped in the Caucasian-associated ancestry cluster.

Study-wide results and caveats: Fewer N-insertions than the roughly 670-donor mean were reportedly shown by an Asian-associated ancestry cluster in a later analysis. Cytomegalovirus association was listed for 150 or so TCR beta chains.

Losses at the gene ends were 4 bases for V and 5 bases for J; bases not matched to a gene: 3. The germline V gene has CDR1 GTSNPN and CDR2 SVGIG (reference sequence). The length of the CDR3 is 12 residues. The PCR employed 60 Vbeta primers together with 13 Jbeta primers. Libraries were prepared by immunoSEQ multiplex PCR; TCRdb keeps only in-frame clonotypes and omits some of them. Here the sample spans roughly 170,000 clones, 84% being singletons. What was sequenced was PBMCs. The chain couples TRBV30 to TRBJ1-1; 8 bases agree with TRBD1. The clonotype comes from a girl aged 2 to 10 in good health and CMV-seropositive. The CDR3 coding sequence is TGTGCCTGGACCAGGGGGCTTACTGAAGCTTTCTTT. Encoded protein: CAWTRGLTEAFF.